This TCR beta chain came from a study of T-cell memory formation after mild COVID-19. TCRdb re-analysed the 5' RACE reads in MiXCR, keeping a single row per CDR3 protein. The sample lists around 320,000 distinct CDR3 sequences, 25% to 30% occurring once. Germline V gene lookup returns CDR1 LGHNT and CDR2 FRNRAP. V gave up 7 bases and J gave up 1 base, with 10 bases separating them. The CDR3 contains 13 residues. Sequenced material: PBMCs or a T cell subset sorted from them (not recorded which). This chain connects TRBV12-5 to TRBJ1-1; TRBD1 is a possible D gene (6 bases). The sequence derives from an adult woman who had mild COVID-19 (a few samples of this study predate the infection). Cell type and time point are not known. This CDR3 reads CASAATGNTEAFF. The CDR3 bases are TGTGCTAGTGCCGCGACAGGGAACACTGAAGCTTTCTTT.